These T cell receptor beta chains were read from a single sample in a study of T cell responses to AZD1222 COVID-19 vaccine. TCRdb's table, derived via immunoSEQ multiplex PCR, lists solely in-frame clones and lacks some. The sample holds 150,000 or so clones, roughly 92% seen once. The starting material was peripheral blood, obtained on day 0 of AZD1222 vaccination. Source of these receptors: an adult in good health. CDR3s include the opening cysteine and the closing phenylalanine or tryptophan. The D gene is left open where the match is weak. The listing skips clone size in some rows; elsewhere it reads once, few, many or a size class.

v_call,clone_size,d_call,j_call,cdr3_nt,cdr3_aa
TRBV7-8,NA,TRBD2,TRBJ2-1,TGTGCCAGCAGCTTCCCTTCCGGGACTAGAAGGGCGAATGAGCAGTTCTTC,CASSFPSGTRRANEQFF
TRBV5-8,NA,NA,TRBJ2-1,TGTGCCAGCAGCTTGGTCGGTAGGAGTGGCAATGAGCAGTTCTTC,CASSLVGRSGNEQFF
TRBV14,NA,NA,TRBJ2-2,TGTGCCAGCAGCCAAGTTGGCGAGGAGCTGTTTTTT,CASSQVGEELFF
TRBV27,NA,NA,TRBJ1-1,TGTGCCAGCAGTTTAGGCGGGATCATGAACACTGAAGCTTTCTTT,CASSLGGIMNTEAFF
TRBV6-5,NA,NA,TRBJ2-7,TGTGCCAGCAGTCCAACCCTCGGGGAGCAGTACTTC,CASSPTLGEQYF
TRBV27,NA,TRBD1,TRBJ2-7,TGTGCCAGCAATCCTGAGGGGGCCGGGCTCTACGAGCAGTACTTC,CASNPEGAGLYEQYF
TRBV5-6,NA,NA,TRBJ2-3,TGTGCCAGCAGCTTGATGTCGGAGATGGGCGAGGATACGCAGTATTTT,CASSLMSEMGEDTQYF
TRBV30,NA,NA,TRBJ1-2,TGTGCCTGGAGGGGGCGTGACTATGGCTACACCTTC,CAWRGRDYGYTF
TRBV11-2,NA,NA,TRBJ1-5,TGTGCCAGCAGCTTAGCGGGGAATCAGCCCCAGCATTTT,CASSLAGNQPQHF
TRBV6-5,NA,NA,TRBJ1-1,TGTGCCAGCACCCCCCGTCCGAACACTGAAGCTTTCTTT,CASTPRPNTEAFF
TRBV19,NA,TRBD1,TRBJ2-2,TGTGCCAGTAGTACCGACAGGGACCCCACCGGGGAGCTGTTTTTT,CASSTDRDPTGELFF
TRBV19,once,NA,TRBJ1-1,TGTGCCAGTAGTCCTTGGGCCGCCCCCTACACTGAAGCTTTCTTT,CASSPWAAPYTEAFF
TRBV11-2,NA,NA,TRBJ1-2,TGTGCCAGCAGCAAACAGACCGCTAACTATGGCTACACCTTC,CASSKQTANYGYTF
TRBV2,once,NA,TRBJ1-2,TGTGCCAGCATGTCCGCTAACTATGGCTACACCTTC,CASMSANYGYTF
TRBV14,NA,NA,TRBJ2-3,TGTGCCAGCAGCCGGACTTTAGGAATCCCAGATACGCAGTATTTT,CASSRTLGIPDTQYF
TRBV5-1,NA,NA,TRBJ1-2,TGCGCCAGCAGCTTCCCAGCTTCTAACTATGGCTACACCTTC,CASSFPASNYGYTF
TRBV30,once,TRBD1,TRBJ1-5,TGTGCCTGGAGCGGACAGGGGAGCAATCAGCCCCAGCATTTT,CAWSGQGSNQPQHF
TRBV7-6,many,NA,TRBJ2-7,TGTGCCAGCAGCCCAGTAGAGGGCAACGAGCAGTACTTC,CASSPVEGNEQYF
TRBV6-1,NA,NA,TRBJ1-1,TGTGCCACTGAAATGGGGGGCAGAACTGAAGCTTTCTTT,CATEMGGRTEAFF
TRBV6-2/TRBV6-3,NA,NA,TRBJ2-7,TGTGCCAGCAGTAGAGCGGGTTCCTCCTACGAGCAGTACTTC,CASSRAGSSYEQYF
TRBV5-1,NA,TRBD2,TRBJ2-1,TGCGCCAGCATCGGGACTAGCGGGAGTTACAATGAGCAGTTCTTC,CASIGTSGSYNEQFF
TRBV14,NA,NA,TRBJ1-2,TGTGCCAGCAGCCACGGGAGAGACTATGGCTACACCTTC,CASSHGRDYGYTF
TRBV6-2/TRBV6-3,once,TRBD1,TRBJ2-7,TGTGCCAGCAGTCCACCCCCCTATCGGACAGGGAACGAGCAGTACTTC,CASSPPPYRTGNEQYF
TRBV9,once,TRBD2,TRBJ2-1,TGTGCCAGCAGCGTTAAGCTAGCGGGAGGGGGGAATGAGCAGTTCTTC,CASSVKLAGGGNEQFF
TRBV6-2/TRBV6-3,NA,TRBD2,TRBJ2-1,TGTGCCAGCAGTTACCCAATTCGTCCGGGACTAGCGGGAGACGGGTACAATGAGCAGTTCTTC,CASSYPIRPGLAGDGYNEQFF
TRBV6-1,NA,NA,TRBJ1-2,TGTGCCAGCAGTGATACTTGGACAGCCGCTGAAACCAACTATGGCTACACCTTC,CASSDTWTAAETNYGYTF
TRBV5-5,NA,TRBD1,TRBJ1-4,TGTGCCAGCAGCCAGGCGGGACAGGGTAATGAAAAACTGTTTTTT,CASSQAGQGNEKLFF
TRBV29-1,NA,TRBD1,TRBJ1-2,TGCAGCGTCTATGACAGGGGCGACTATGGCTACACCTTC,CSVYDRGDYGYTF
TRBV6-2/TRBV6-3,NA,NA,TRBJ2-7,TGTGCCAGCAGTTACTCCGGTCGTCAGGGGGGATCCTACGAGCAGTACTTC,CASSYSGRQGGSYEQYF
TRBV29-1,NA,NA,TRBJ2-1,TGCAGCTCTAAGGACGGGGGTGAGCAGTTCTTC,CSSKDGGEQFF
TRBV6-6,NA,NA,TRBJ1-2,TGTGCCAGCAGTTACGGACGTGGAGCTAACTATGGCTACACCTTC,CASSYGRGANYGYTF
TRBV5-1,NA,NA,TRBJ1-4,TGCGCCAGCAGCATGGTGTCTGGGAAGGGGAGTCAGGAAAAACTGTTTTTT,CASSMVSGKGSQEKLFF
TRBV3-1/TRBV3-2,once,TRBD1,TRBJ1-4,TGTGCCAGCGCAGGGGGTCAACTGTTTTTT,CASAGGQLFF
TRBV5-4,NA,NA,TRBJ2-7,TGTGCCAGCAGCTCCCTAGGAAGCGTTGACGAGCAGTACTTC,CASSSLGSVDEQYF
TRBV27,NA,TRBD1,TRBJ1-5,TGTGCCAGCAGTAGCCGGGACAGCTATAGCAATCAGCCCCAGCATTTT,CASSSRDSYSNQPQHF
TRBV28,once,TRBD2,TRBJ2-2,TGTGCCAGCAGTTTGGGCCTAGCGGGCACCGGGGAGCTGTTTTTT,CASSLGLAGTGELFF
TRBV7-9,NA,NA,TRBJ1-2,TGTGCCAGCAGCGCTGACAGCTATGGCTACACCTTC,CASSADSYGYTF
TRBV18,NA,NA,TRBJ2-7,TGTGCCAGCTCACCAGGGCGGGTCTCCTACGAGCAGTACTTC,CASSPGRVSYEQYF
TRBV11-2,NA,TRBD1,TRBJ2-7,TGTGCCAGCAGCTTAGATATCCGGGACAGGGGGGTTTACGAGCAGTACTTC,CASSLDIRDRGVYEQYF
TRBV9,NA,TRBD1,TRBJ2-7,TGTGCCAGCAGCCCCTGGACAGGGGGGTACGAGCAGTACTTC,CASSPWTGGYEQYF
TRBV2,once,NA,TRBJ1-2,TGTGCCAGCACGCCACGGGGGCCCAACTATGGCTACACCTTC,CASTPRGPNYGYTF
TRBV29-1,once,NA,TRBJ1-2,TGCAGCGTCCGGGGGGCAGGTGGCTACACCTTC,CSVRGAGGYTF
TRBV24-1,NA,NA,TRBJ2-5,TGTGCCACCAGTGATTTTTCGGGAGAAGAGACCCAGTACTTC,CATSDFSGEETQYF
TRBV11-2,NA,NA,TRBJ1-2,TGTGCCAGCAGCCCAGGCTGGGGCCATGGCTACACCTTC,CASSPGWGHGYTF
TRBV27,NA,NA,TRBJ2-3,TGTGCCAGCAGCCGCCTGGGTGGGGAAACTGTCACAGATACGCAGTATTTT,CASSRLGGETVTDTQYF
TRBV5-1,NA,TRBD2,TRBJ2-3,TGCGCCAGCAGCTTCGTAAAGCGGGAGGTGGGGGATACGCAGTATTTT,CASSFVKREVGDTQYF
TRBV19,NA,NA,TRBJ2-3,TGTGCCAGTAGTATGATCCTGCACACAGATACGCAGTATTTT,CASSMILHTDTQYF
TRBV27,NA,NA,TRBJ1-1,TGTGCCAGCAGTATAAGTACCGGGGGCACTGAAGCTTTCTTT,CASSISTGGTEAFF